This TCR beta chain was recorded in a study of blood T cell repertoires in COVID-19. Looking at the study overall: The study drew acute and convalescent COVID-19 samples from the United States, Italy and Spain.

This clone is a singleton in its sample. Libraries were prepared by immunoSEQ multiplex PCR; TCRdb keeps only in-frame clonotypes and omits some of them. The data show approximately 200,000 clones, with around 90% seen just once and around 2% held by the top ten. The CDR3 has 15 residues. Germline assignment: CDR1 SGHRS and CDR2 YFSETQ. With 1 base removed from V and 6 bases from J, the gap between germline ends came to 16 bases. The chain links TRBV5-1 to TRBJ2-5, with D possibly being TRBD2 (6 bases). The clonotype originates from a young woman who had recovered from COVID-19. Material: PBMCs or T cells enriched from blood (not recorded which). CDR3 sequence (DNA): TGCGCCAGCAGCTTGAACGGGGGTGGCGAGCAGACCCAGTACTTC. Residues: CASSLNGGGEQTQYF. Full variable domain (rest looked up from reference TRBV5-1 and TRBJ2-5): KAGVTQTPRYLIKTRGQQVTLSCSPISGHRSVSWYQQTPGQGLQFLFEYFSETQRNKGNFPGRFSGRQFSNSRSEMNVSTLELGDSALYLCASSLNGGGEQTQYFGPGTRLLVL.